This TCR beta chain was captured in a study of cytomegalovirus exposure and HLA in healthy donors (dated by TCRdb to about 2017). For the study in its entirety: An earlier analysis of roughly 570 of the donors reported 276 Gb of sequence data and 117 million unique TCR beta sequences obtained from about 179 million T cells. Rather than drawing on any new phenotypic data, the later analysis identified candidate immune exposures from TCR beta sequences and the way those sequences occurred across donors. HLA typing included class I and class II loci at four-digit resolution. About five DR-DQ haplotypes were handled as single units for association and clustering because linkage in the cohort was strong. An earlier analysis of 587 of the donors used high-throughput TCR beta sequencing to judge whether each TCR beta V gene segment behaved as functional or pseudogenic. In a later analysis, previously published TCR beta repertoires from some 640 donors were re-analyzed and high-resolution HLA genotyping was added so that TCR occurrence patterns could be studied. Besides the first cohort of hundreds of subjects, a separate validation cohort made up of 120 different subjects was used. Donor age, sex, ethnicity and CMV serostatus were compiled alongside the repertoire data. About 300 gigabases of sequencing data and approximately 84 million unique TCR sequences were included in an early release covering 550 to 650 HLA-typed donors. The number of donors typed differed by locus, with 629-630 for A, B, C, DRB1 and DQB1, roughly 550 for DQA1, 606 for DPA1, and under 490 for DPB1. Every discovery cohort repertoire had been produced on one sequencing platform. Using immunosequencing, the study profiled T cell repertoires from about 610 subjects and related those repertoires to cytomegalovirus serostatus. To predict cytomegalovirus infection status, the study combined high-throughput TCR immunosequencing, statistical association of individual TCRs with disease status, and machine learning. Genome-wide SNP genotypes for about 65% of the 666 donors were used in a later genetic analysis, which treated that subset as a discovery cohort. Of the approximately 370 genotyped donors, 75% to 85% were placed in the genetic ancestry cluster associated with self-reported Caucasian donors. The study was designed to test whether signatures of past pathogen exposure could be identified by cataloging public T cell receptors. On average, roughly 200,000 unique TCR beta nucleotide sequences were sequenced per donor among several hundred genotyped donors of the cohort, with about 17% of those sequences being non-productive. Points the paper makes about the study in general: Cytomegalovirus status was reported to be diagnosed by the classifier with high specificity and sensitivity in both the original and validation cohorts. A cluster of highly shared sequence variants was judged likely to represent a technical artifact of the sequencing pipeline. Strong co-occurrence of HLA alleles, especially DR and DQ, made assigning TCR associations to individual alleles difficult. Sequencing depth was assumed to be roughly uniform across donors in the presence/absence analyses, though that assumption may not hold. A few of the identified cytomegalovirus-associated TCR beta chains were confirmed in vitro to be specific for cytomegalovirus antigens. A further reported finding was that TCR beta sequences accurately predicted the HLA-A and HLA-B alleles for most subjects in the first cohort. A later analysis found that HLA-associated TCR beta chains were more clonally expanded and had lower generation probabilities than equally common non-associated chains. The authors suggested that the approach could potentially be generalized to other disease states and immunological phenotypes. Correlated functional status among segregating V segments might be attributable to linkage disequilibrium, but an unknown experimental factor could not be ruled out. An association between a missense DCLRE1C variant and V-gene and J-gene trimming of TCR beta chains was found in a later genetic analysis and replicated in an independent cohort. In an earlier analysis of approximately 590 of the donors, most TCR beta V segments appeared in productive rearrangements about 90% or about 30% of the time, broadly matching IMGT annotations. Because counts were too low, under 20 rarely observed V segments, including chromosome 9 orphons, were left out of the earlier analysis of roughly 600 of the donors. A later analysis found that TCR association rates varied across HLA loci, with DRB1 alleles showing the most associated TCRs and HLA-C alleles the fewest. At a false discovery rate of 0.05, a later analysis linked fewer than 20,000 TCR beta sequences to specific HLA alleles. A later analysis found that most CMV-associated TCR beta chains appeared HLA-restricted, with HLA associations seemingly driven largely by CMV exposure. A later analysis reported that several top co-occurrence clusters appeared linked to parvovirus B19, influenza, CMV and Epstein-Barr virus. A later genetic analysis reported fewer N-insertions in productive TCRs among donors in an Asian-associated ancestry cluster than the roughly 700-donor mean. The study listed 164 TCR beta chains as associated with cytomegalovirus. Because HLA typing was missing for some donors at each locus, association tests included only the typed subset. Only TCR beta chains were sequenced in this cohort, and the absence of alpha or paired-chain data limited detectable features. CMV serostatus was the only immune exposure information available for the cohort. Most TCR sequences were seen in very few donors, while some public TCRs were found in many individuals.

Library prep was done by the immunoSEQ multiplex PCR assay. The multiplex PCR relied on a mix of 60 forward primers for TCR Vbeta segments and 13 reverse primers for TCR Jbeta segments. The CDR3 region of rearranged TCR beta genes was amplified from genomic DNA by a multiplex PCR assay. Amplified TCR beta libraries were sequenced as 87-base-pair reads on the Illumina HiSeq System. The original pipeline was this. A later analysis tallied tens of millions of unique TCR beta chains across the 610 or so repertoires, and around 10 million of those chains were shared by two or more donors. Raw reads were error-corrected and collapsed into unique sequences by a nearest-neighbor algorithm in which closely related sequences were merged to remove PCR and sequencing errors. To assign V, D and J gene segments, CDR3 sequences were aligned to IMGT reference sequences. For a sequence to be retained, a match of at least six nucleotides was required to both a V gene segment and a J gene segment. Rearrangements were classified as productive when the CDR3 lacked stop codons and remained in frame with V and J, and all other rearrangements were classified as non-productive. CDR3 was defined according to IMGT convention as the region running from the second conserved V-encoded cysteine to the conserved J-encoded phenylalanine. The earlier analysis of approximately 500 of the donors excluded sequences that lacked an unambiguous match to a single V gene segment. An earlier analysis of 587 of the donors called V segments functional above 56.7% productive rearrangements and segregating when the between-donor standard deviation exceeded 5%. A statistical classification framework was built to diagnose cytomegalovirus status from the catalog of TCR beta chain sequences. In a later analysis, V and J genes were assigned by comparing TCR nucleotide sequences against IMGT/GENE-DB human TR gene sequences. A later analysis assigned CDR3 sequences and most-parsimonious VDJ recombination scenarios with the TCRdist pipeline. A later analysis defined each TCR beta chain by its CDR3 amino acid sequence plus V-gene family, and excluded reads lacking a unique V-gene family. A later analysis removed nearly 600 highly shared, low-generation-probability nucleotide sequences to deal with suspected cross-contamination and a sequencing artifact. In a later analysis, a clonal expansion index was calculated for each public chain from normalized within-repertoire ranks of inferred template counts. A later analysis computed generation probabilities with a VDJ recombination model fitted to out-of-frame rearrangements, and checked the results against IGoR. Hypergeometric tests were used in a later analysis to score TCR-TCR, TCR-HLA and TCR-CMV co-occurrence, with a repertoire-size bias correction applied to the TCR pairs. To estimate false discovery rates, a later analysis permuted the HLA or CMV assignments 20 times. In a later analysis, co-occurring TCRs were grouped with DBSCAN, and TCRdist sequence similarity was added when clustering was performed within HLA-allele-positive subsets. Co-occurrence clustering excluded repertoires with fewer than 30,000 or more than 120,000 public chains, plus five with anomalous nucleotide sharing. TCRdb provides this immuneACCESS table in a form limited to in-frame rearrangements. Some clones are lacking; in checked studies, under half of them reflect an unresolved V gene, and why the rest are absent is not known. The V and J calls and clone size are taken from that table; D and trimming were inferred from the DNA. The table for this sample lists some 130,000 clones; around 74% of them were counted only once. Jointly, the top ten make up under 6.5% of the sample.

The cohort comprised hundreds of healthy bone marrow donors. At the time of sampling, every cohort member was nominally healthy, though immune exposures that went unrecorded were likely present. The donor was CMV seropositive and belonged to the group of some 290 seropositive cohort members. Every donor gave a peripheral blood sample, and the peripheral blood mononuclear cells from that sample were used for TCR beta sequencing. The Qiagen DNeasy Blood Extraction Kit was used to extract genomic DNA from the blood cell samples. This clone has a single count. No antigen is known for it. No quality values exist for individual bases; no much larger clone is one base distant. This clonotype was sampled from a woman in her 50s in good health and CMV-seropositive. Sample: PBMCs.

The CDR3 has the sequence CASSFPGVGYNSPLHF. Read as DNA, the sequence is TGTGCCAGCAGTTTCCCCGGGGTGGGTTATAATTCACCCCTCCACTTT. The sequence joins TRBV6-6 to TRBJ1-6, with the D segment identity uncertain. From its cysteine to its phenylalanine, the CDR3 spans 16 amino acids. Only the CDR3 DNA stays, 48 bases, in frame from base 1. The germline V gene (reference sequence) supplies CDR1 MNHNY and CDR2 SVGAGI. Trimming costs V 4 bases and J 4 bases, and their ends lie 14 bases apart.